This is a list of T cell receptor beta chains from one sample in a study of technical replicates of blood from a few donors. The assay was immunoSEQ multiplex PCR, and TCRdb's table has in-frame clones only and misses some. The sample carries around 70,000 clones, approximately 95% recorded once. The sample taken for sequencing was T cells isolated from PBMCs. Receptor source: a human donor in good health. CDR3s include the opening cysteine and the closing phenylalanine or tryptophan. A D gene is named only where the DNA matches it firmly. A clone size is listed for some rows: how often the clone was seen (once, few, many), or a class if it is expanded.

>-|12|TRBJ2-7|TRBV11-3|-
TGTGCCAGCAGCTCACCAGCCGGGACATATTACTTC
CASSSPAGTYYF
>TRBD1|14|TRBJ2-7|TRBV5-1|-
TGCGCCAGCAGCTCGGGACAGGGGTCCTACGAGCAGTACTTC
CASSSGQGSYEQYF
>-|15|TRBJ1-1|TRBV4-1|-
TGCGCCAGCAGCCAAGATCGATCGGGGAACACTGAAGCTTTCTTT
CASSQDRSGNTEAFF
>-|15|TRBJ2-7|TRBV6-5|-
TGTGCCAGCAGTTATATTGGGGCAGGGAGGGGGGAGCAGTACTTC
CASSYIGAGRGEQYF
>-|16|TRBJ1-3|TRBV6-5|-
TGTGCCAGCAGTTACGTGGCAGGCCCCTCTGGAAACACCATATATTTT
CASSYVAGPSGNTIYF
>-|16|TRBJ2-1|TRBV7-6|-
TGTGCCAGCAGCTTTCAAACTTCGACGGGCTACAATGAGCAGTTCTTC
CASSFQTSTGYNEQFF
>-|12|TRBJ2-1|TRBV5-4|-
TGTGCCAGCAGCTTGGGAGGGAGCTGGCAGTTCTTC
CASSLGGSWQFF
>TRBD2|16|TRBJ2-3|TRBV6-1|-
TGTGCCAGCAGTGAAGTGTCGGGGGGGGCTACAGATACGCAGTATTTT
CASSEVSGGATDTQYF
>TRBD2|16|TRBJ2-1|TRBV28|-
TGTGCCAGCAGTAACCCACTAGCGGGAGCTTACAATGAGCAGTTCTTC
CASSNPLAGAYNEQFF
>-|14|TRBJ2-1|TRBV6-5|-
TGTGCCAGCAGTTACAGCGCTCCCCTGGCGGAGCAGTTCTTC
CASSYSAPLAEQFF
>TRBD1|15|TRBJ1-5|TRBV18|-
TGTGCCACCTCAGGGACAGGCTATAGCAATCAGCCCCAGCATTTT
CATSGTGYSNQPQHF
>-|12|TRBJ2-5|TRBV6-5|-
TGTGCCAGCAGCAGGGATCGGAAGACCCAGTACTTC
CASSRDRKTQYF
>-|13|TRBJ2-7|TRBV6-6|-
TGTGCCAGCAGTTATGCGGTGACCCACGAGCAGTACTTC
CASSYAVTHEQYF
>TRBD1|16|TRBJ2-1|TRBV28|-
TGTGCCAGCAGTTCGCCGGGACAGGGGGCCTACAATGAGCAGTTCTTC
CASSSPGQGAYNEQFF
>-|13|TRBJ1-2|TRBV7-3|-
TGTGCCAGCAGCTTAGTGGGGGGTTATGGCTACACCTTC
CASSLVGGYGYTF
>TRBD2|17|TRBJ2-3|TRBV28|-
TGTGCCAGCAGTTTGGGTAGCGGGGGACCTCACACAGATACGCAGTATTTT
CASSLGSGGPHTDTQYF
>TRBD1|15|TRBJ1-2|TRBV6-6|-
TGTGCCAGCAGTACTACAGGGGACCAAAAATATGGCTACACCTTC
CASSTTGDQKYGYTF
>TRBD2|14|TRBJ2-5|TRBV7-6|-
TGTGCCAGCAGCGTAGAAGAGACTAGCGCGACCCAGTACTTC
CASSVEETSATQYF
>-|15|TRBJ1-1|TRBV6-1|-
TGTGCCAGCAGTCTTGTTTTAGGGAGAGACACTGAAGCTTTCTTT
CASSLVLGRDTEAFF
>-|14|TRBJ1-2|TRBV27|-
TGTGCCAGCAGTTTCAGGGAATCTTCCTATGGCTACACCTTC
CASSFRESSYGYTF
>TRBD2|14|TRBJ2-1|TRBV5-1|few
TGCGCCAGCGGTAGCGGGGCCTTATACAATGAGCAGTTCTTC
CASGSGALYNEQFF
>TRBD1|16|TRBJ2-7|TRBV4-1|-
TGCGCCAGCAGCCAGCGCGAGGACAGGGTTGTCCACGAGCAGTACTTC
CASSQREDRVVHEQYF
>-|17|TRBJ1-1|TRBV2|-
TGTGCCAGCAGTGAAGCGCTTGGGGGAGGACTGAACACTGAAGCTTTCTTT
CASSEALGGGLNTEAFF
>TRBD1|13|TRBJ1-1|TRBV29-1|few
TGCAGCGTTGCGGGACAGATGAACACTGAAGCTTTCTTT
CSVAGQMNTEAFF
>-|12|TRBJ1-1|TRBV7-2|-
TGTGCCAGCAGCTTTGTCACAGGGGAAGCTTTCTTT
CASSFVTGEAFF
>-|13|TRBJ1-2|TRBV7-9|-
TGTGCCAGCAGCTTTGGAGGGGCGAGTGGCTACACCTTC
CASSFGGASGYTF
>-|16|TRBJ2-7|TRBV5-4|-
TGTGCCAGCAGACTGGGGTCCCCGACAGTTTCCTACGAGCAGTACTTC
CASRLGSPTVSYEQYF
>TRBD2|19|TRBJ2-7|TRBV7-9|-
TGTGCCAGCAGCCAGATTCCCGGGGCTAGCGGGAGTCTCCGCTACGAGCAGTACTTC
CASSQIPGASGSLRYEQYF
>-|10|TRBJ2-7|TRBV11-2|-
TGTGCCAGCAGGGGGAGCGAGCAGTACTTC
CASRGSEQYF
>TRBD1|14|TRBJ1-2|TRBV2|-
TGTGCCAGCACCTTTGGACAGGCGGCCGGTGGCTACACCTTC
CASTFGQAAGGYTF
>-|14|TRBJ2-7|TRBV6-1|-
TGTGCCAGCTTACCGAGAGGGCAGGGGTATGAGCAGTACTTC
CASLPRGQGYEQYF
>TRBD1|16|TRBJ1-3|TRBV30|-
TGTGCCTGGAGTGCAGGGGGCCTCGGCTCTGGAAACACCATATATTTT
CAWSAGGLGSGNTIYF
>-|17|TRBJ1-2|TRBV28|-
TGTGCCAGCAGAGATGACAGCGTTATACCCTCTAACTATGGCTACACCTTC
CASRDDSVIPSNYGYTF
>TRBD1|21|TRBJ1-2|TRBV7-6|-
TGTGCCAGCAGCATTAGCCGGGGATGGACAGGGCCCATGGCGGAGTCCTATGGCTACACCTTC
CASSISRGWTGPMAESYGYTF
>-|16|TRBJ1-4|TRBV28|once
TGTGCCAGCACAATACAGGGAAATAGGGCTAGGGAAAAACTGTTTTTT
CASTIQGNRAREKLFF
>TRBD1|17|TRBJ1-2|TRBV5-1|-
TGCGCCAGCAGCTTAACCACGCTTGGACAGGGGAAGGATGGCTACACCTTC
CASSLTTLGQGKDGYTF
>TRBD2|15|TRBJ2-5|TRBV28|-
TGTGCCAGCAGTCCAGGACTAGCGGGAGGGGAGACCCAGTACTTC
CASSPGLAGGETQYF
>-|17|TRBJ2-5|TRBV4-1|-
TGCGCCAGCAGCCAAGCGTTAGGTCGGGGAGGTGGGGAGACCCAGTACTTC
CASSQALGRGGGETQYF
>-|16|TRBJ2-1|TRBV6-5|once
TGTGCCAGCAGTTACCGACCTAGCGCCTCCTACAATGAGCAGTTCTTC
CASSYRPSASYNEQFF
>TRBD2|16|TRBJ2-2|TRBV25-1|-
TGTGCCAGCAGTTACGCTAGCGGGGGGGCCGGCGGGGAGCTGTTTTTT
CASSYASGGAGGELFF
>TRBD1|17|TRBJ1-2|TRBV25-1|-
TGTGCCAGCAGTGACCCAAGGGGGGACAGGGAAGACGATGGCTACACCTTC
CASSDPRGDREDDGYTF
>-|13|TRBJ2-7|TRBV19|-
TGTGCCAGTCCCATACAGGGTAGGTACGAGCAGTACTTC
CASPIQGRYEQYF
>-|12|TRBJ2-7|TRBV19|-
TGTGCCAGTAGTATCAGGGGCTACGAGCAGTACTTC
CASSIRGYEQYF
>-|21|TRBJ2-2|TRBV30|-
TGTGCCTGGAGTAGAAAACAGGGGGCGTCGAGCGGGGGGACGAACACCGGGGAGCTGTTTTTT
CAWSRKQGASSGGTNTGELFF
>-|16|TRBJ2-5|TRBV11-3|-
TGTGCCAGCAGCTTAGTAAATTTCAGGACTGGGGAGACCCAGTACTTC
CASSLVNFRTGETQYF
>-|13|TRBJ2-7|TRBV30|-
TGTGCCTGGACCCCGGGGGGGCAGGGGGGCGGGTACTTC
CAWTPGGQGGGYF
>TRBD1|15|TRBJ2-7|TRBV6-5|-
TGTGCCAGCAGTTACCGGGACAGGGGGCCTTACGAGCAGTACTTC
CASSYRDRGPYEQYF
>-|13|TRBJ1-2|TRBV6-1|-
TGTGCCAGCAGTGAACAGGGATCTTATGGCTACACCTTC
CASSEQGSYGYTF
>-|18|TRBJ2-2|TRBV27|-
TGTGCCAGCAGCCGATCCCCCCTAGCGCCCTCCGGTCCCGGGGAGCTGTTTTTT
CASSRSPLAPSGPGELFF
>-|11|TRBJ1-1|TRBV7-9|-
TGTGCCAGCAGCTTAGGGGGGGATTCTTTCTTT
CASSLGGDSFF
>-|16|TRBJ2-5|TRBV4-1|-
TGCGCCAGCAGTCTTCTCCAAGGGGATCCCCAAGAGACCCAGTACTTC
CASSLLQGDPQETQYF
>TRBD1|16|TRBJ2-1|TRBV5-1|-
TGCGCCAGCAGCTTGGTCCGGTCAGGGGGCTACAATGAGCAGTTCTTC
CASSLVRSGGYNEQFF
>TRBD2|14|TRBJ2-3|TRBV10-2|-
TGCGCCAGCAGTGTTCTAGCGGGTACAGATACGCAGTATTTT
CASSVLAGTDTQYF